This T cell receptor (beta chain) comes out of a study of identical twins. General study points: Insertions were reduced in abundant cord blood beta clonotypes but not in memory repertoires.

Concerning this clonotype itself: Its antigen is as yet unknown.

TCRdb independently ran MiXCR on the 5' RACE reads; one entry per CDR3 protein. The table records about 470,000 distinct CDR3 sequences, approximately 24% of them present only once. Trimming took 5 bases from V and 7 from J; bases not matched to a gene: 7. CDR3 length equals 14 residues. The sample also formed part of further work on T cells expressing NK-cell markers. That source reports: In the group of eight sequenced donors, seven were HCMV-seropositive and one was seronegative. Also leading the CD3+CD56-NKG2C+ fraction in a few donors were these clonotypes.

Sequencing used CD4+ T cells sorted from blood. The clonotype originates from a woman aged 18-30 years in good health. This chain links TRBV12-3 or TRBV12-4 with TRBJ1-4, with 7 bases lining up with TRBD1. CDR3 bases: TGTGCCAGCAGTGGAGGGGGCTCTGGTGAAAAACTGTTTTTT. It encodes CASSGGGSGEKLFF.